This entry concerns a single T cell receptor beta chain. This clone was seen only once. The clone's antigen remains unknown. Base qualities are not recorded, but no much larger clone differs from it by a single base. Whole blood was collected in K2EDTA tubes by collaborating institutions according to the institutions' own protocols. Collaborator samples were shipped for TCRbeta analysis as frozen whole blood, isolated PBMCs, or DNA extracted from either sample type. V drops 2 bases and J drops 6 bases, leaving 11 bases in between. There are 15 amino acids in the CDR3, from cysteine to phenylalanine inclusive. The read is trimmed to its CDR3 DNA, 45 bases read in frame from base 1. The germline V gene encodes CDR1 ENHRY and CDR2 SYGVKD. The sample originates from a study of blood T cell repertoires in COVID-19 (dated by TCRdb to 2020 to 2022). Looking at the study overall: Samples covering the acute and convalescent phases of COVID-19 were provided by collaborators in the United States, Italy and Spain. The sample metadata nearly always contained a de-identified subject ID, COVID-19 status, age in years and sex. Deeply sampled blood TCRbeta repertoires from subjects exposed to, actively infected with, or recovered from COVID-19 were included in the dataset. The repertoires were made available in a free public database intended to serve as a resource for research on the immune response to SARS-CoV-2. Where available, HLA class I and class II types were taken from metadata supplied by the sample provider and were not determined by assay-based typing. Samples came from the ongoing ImmuneRACE study (first 160 participants) plus 1,254 subjects from 6 global collaborators. The material from the prospective study consisted of cDNA or gDNA derived from T cells, B-cell-depleted T cells, or PBMCs. Overall study results and their limits: How much clinical and demographic metadata was included differed by source and by participant, and the metadata was provided uncurated.

TCRbeta CDR3 regions were amplified from genomic DNA using the immunoSEQ Assay, a bias-controlled multiplex PCR. The source study handled its data this way. Within the assay, amplification of reference gene primers was used to estimate how many nucleated cells each sample contained. To quantify the absolute abundance of each unique TCRbeta CDR3 rearrangement, sequence reads were collapsed and filtered. For each sample, productive Simpson clonality was calculated by taking the square root of Simpson's diversity index across productive rearrangements. TCRdb took over this immuneACCESS table, retaining in-frame rearrangements with V and J assigned. Such tables are incomplete; in checked studies, under half of the missing clones stem from an unresolved V gene, and the remainder is unexplained. That table furnishes V, J and clone size, whereas the DNA furnished D and trimming. The sample table holds more than 100,000 clones, of which under 80% were seen once. The top ten constitute 2% to 2.5% of the sample.

This TCR was sampled from a man between 70 and 80 years old with acute or convalescent COVID-19. Sequenced material: peripheral blood. The rearrangement joined TRBV10-3 to TRBJ1-6; the best D guess is TRBD1, with 6 bases matching. In nucleotide form, the sequence is TGTGCCATCAGTGAGCAGGTCAGGGGTAATTCACCCCTCCACTTT. It encodes CAISEQVRGNSPLHF.